This T cell receptor (beta chain) was documented in a study of control samples from healthy donors and cancer patients. Method: immunoSEQ multiplex PCR; TCRdb's copy keeps in-frame clones and lacks some. The sample consists of 74,000 or so clones, around nine tenths of them appearing once. The CDR3 contains 12 residues. Per germline, CDR1 LGHDT and CDR2 YNNKEL (reference sequence). The ends were cut back, 1 base at V and 4 bases at J, with 4 bases in the middle. The chain employs TRBV3-1 (or the pseudogene TRBV3-2) and TRBJ1-2; D not certain. The specimen was blood. The receptor comes from a man aged 45-65 years in good health. The CDR3, as DNA: TGTGCCAGCAGCCAAGGAGTCTATGGCTACACCTTC. Amino acid sequence: CASSQGVYGYTF.